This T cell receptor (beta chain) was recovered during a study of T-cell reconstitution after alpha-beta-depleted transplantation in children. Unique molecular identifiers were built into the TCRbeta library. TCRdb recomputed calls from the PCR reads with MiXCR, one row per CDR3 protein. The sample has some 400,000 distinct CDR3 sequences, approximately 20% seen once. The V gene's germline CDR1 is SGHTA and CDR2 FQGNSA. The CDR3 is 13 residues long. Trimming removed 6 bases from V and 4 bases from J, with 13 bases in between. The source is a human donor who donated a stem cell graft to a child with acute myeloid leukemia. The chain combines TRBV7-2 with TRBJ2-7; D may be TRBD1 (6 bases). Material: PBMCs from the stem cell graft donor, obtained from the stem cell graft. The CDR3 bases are TGTGCCAGCAGACTTAGCGACAGGTACGAGCAGTACTTC. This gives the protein CASRLSDRYEQYF.